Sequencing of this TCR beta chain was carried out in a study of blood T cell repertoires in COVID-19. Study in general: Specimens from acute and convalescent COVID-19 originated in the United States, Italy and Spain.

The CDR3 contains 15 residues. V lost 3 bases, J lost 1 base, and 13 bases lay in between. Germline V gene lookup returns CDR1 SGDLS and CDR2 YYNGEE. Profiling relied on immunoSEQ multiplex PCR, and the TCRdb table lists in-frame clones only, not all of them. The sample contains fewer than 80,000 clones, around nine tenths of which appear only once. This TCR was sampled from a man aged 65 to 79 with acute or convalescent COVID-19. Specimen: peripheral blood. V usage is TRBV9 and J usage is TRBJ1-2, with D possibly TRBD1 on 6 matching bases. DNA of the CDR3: TGTGCCAGCAGCGACCGAAGACAGGTTAACTATGGCTACACCTTC. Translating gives CASSDRRQVNYGYTF.